This is a list of T cell receptor beta chains from one sample in a study of T cells in Graves' hyperthyroidism and ophthalmopathy. TCRdb independently ran MiXCR on the multiplex PCR reads; one entry per CDR3 protein. Of a few hundred thousand distinct CDR3 sequences in the sample, roughly 22% were seen once. Source material: blood. These receptors came from a man between 25 and 39 years old with Graves' ophthalmopathy. CDR3s include the opening cysteine and the closing phenylalanine or tryptophan. Each record gives: clone size, D gene, V gene, J gene, CDR3 protein, CDR3 DNA. D genes are given only for firm matches. The listing skips clone size in some rows; elsewhere it reads once, few, many or a size class.

abundance: -; d_gene: TRBD1; v_gene: TRBV7-2; j_gene: TRBJ2-7; CDR3aa: CASRLGTGSPEQYF; CDR3nt: TGTGCCAGCAGGCTCGGGACAGGGAGTCCCGAGCAGTACTTC
abundance: many; d_gene: TRBD1; v_gene: TRBV3-1; j_gene: TRBJ2-7; CDR3aa: CASRNTGGEQYF; CDR3nt: TGTGCCAGCAGGAATACAGGGGGCGAGCAGTACTTC
abundance: many; d_gene: -; v_gene: TRBV28; j_gene: TRBJ1-1; CDR3aa: CASSLGRKAFF; CDR3nt: TGTGCCAGCAGTTTAGGTCGTAAAGCTTTCTTT
abundance: once; d_gene: -; v_gene: TRBV12-3/TRBV12-4; j_gene: TRBJ2-5; CDR3aa: CASTPGAGQETQYF; CDR3nt: TGTGCCAGCACCCCAGGGGCGGGGCAAGAGACCCAGTACTTC
abundance: -; d_gene: -; v_gene: TRBV7-6; j_gene: TRBJ2-7; CDR3aa: CASSDGGYEQYF; CDR3nt: TGTGCCAGCAGCGACGGAGGCTACGAGCAGTACTTC
abundance: many; d_gene: -; v_gene: TRBV20-1; j_gene: TRBJ1-4; CDR3aa: CSASQGGRIHEKLFF; CDR3nt: TGCAGTGCTAGTCAAGGCGGCAGGATCCATGAAAAACTGTTTTTT
abundance: -; d_gene: -; v_gene: TRBV15; j_gene: TRBJ2-1; CDR3aa: CATSRSLGWEQFF; CDR3nt: TGTGCCACCAGCAGGAGCTTGGGTTGGGAGCAGTTCTTC
abundance: few; d_gene: -; v_gene: TRBV11-3; j_gene: TRBJ1-2; CDR3aa: CASSLRANYGYTF; CDR3nt: TGTGCCAGCAGCTTACGTGCCAACTATGGCTACACCTTC
abundance: -; d_gene: -; v_gene: TRBV30; j_gene: TRBJ1-1; CDR3aa: CAWSVSGSWTEAFF; CDR3nt: TGTGCCTGGAGTGTATCGGGGTCTTGGACTGAAGCTTTCTTT
abundance: -; d_gene: TRBD1; v_gene: TRBV20-1; j_gene: TRBJ1-1; CDR3aa: CSAGQGGLEAFF; CDR3nt: TGCAGTGCTGGACAGGGAGGCCTTGAAGCTTTCTTT
abundance: many; d_gene: -; v_gene: TRBV28; j_gene: TRBJ2-7; CDR3aa: CASSPDYSSYEQYF; CDR3nt: TGTGCCAGCAGTCCGGACTATTCTTCCTACGAGCAGTACTTC
abundance: few; d_gene: -; v_gene: TRBV3-1; j_gene: TRBJ2-1; CDR3aa: CASSQGVLYYNEQFF; CDR3nt: TGTGCCAGCAGCCAGGGGGTTTTGTACTACAATGAGCAGTTCTTC
abundance: few; d_gene: -; v_gene: TRBV6-4; j_gene: TRBJ1-1; CDR3aa: CASSDGGSGEAFF; CDR3nt: TGTGCCAGCAGTGACGGGGGGAGCGGTGAAGCTTTCTTT
abundance: many; d_gene: -; v_gene: TRBV20-1; j_gene: TRBJ1-4; CDR3aa: CSAQVFGGYEKLFF; CDR3nt: TGCAGTGCTCAAGTGTTCGGGGGTTATGAAAAACTGTTTTTT
abundance: few; d_gene: -; v_gene: TRBV2; j_gene: TRBJ1-2; CDR3aa: CASSEAATNYGYTF; CDR3nt: TGTGCCAGCAGTGAAGCAGCCACGAACTATGGCTACACCTTC
abundance: -; d_gene: -; v_gene: TRBV4-1; j_gene: TRBJ2-7; CDR3aa: CASSQVASSYEQYF; CDR3nt: TGCGCCAGCAGCCAAGTAGCCAGCTCCTACGAGCAGTACTTC
abundance: few; d_gene: -; v_gene: TRBV27; j_gene: TRBJ2-6; CDR3aa: CASSLSRPVAVGANVLTF; CDR3nt: TGTGCCAGCAGTTTATCAAGACCGGTGGCTGTGGGGGCCAACGTCCTGACTTTC
abundance: many; d_gene: TRBD1; v_gene: TRBV11-2; j_gene: TRBJ2-5; CDR3aa: CASSFRDRVGETQYF; CDR3nt: TGTGCCAGCAGCTTCCGGGACAGGGTGGGGGAGACCCAGTACTTC
abundance: many; d_gene: TRBD1; v_gene: TRBV6-1; j_gene: TRBJ1-4; CDR3aa: CASSLGQDEKLFF; CDR3nt: TGTGCCAGCAGTTTGGGACAGGACGAAAAACTGTTTTTT
abundance: many; d_gene: -; v_gene: TRBV11-2; j_gene: TRBJ1-5; CDR3aa: CASSSQGGGQPQHF; CDR3nt: TGTGCCAGCAGCTCGCAGGGTGGGGGGCAGCCCCAGCATTTT
abundance: -; d_gene: -; v_gene: TRBV29-1; j_gene: TRBJ2-1; CDR3aa: CGLSRVGHEQFF; CDR3nt: TGCGGCTTGTCCAGGGTCGGGCATGAGCAGTTCTTC
abundance: many; d_gene: -; v_gene: TRBV7-3; j_gene: TRBJ2-7; CDR3aa: CASSLSPSGGEQYF; CDR3nt: TGTGCCAGCAGCTTATCGCCGAGTGGGGGCGAGCAGTACTTC